The text below deals with one TCR beta chain. The table lists this clone with a count of one. Its antigen is unknown. No base quality values were provided; no much bigger clone lies one nucleotide off. The collaborating institutions used their own protocols to collect whole blood in K2EDTA tubes. For TCRbeta analysis, collaborators shipped samples in one of three forms: frozen whole blood, isolated PBMCs, or DNA extracted from either of those sample types. The sample belongs to a study of blood T cell repertoires in COVID-19 (dated by TCRdb to the early 2020s). About the study as a whole: Samples from collaborators originated in the United States, Italy and Spain and spanned both the acute and convalescent phases of COVID-19. The prospective study material was composed of cDNA or gDNA derived from T cells, B-cell-depleted T cells, or PBMCs. Subjects who had been exposed to COVID-19, were actively infected with it, or had recovered from it provided the deeply sampled blood TCRbeta repertoires that made up the dataset. The repertoires were released in a freely available public database meant as a resource for research on the immune response to SARS-CoV-2. The samples were drawn from two sources: the first 160 participants of the ongoing ImmuneRACE study, and 1,000 to 1,500 subjects contributed by 6 global collaborators. The sample metadata nearly always contained a de-identified subject ID, COVID-19 status, age in years and sex. Where available, HLA class I and class II types were obtained from metadata supplied by the sample provider rather than from assay-based typing. The study at large found these results: The amount of clinical and demographic metadata varied by source and participant and was provided uncurated.

TCRbeta CDR3 regions were amplified from genomic DNA using the immunoSEQ Assay, a bias-controlled multiplex PCR. The authors' pipeline ran thus. Nucleated cell counts per sample were estimated from amplification of reference gene primers within the assay. To quantify the absolute abundance of each unique TCRbeta CDR3 rearrangement, sequence reads were collapsed and filtered. For each sample, productive Simpson clonality was calculated as the square root of Simpson's diversity index across productive rearrangements. The clones in this table, taken by TCRdb from immuneACCESS, are in-frame only. Not every clone is retained; where verified, under half of the shortfall comes from an unresolved V gene, and the cause of the rest is unknown. Clonal size and the V and J genes are those of that table, whereas D and trimming came from the DNA. This sample gives 120,000 or so clones in total; roughly 85% of them show up just once. In total, the top ten clones hold 6.6% of the sample.

The cysteine opens and the phenylalanine closes a CDR3 of 15 amino acids. Only the CDR3 region is kept as DNA, spanning 45 bases read in frame from base 1. CDR1 and CDR2 were assigned from the germline V gene (reference sequence) as LNHDA and SQIVND. The junction shows trimming of 0 bases on V and 5 bases on J, plus 13 bases between the germline ends. The chain uses TRBV19 and TRBJ1-2, with the D gene too uncertain to name. Sequenced sample: peripheral blood. The receptor comes from a man at least 80 years old with active or convalescent COVID-19. For the CDR3, the sequence is CASSIDLVSLYGYTF. The DNA is as follows: TGTGCCAGTAGTATAGATCTCGTCAGTTTGTATGGCTACACCTTC.